This T cell receptor beta chain was sequenced for a study of T-cell memory formation after mild COVID-19. General study results and limits: Pre-infection memory showed some responding clones, and this suggested that cross-reactive memory joined. Nothing showed for sure that second-wave clones peaking on day 37 were SARS-CoV-2 specific.

TCRdb redid the calling of the 5' RACE reads with MiXCR, one entry per CDR3 protein. The sample carries roughly 550,000 distinct CDR3 sequences, just over 20% recorded once. About this clonotype: Its antigen is still unknown.

Germline-derived CDR1 and CDR2 are MNHNY and SVGAGI (reference sequence). The ends lost 2 bases at V and 8 bases at J; junction bases unmatched: 9. The CDR3 contains 16 residues. The sequence came from an adult woman who had mild COVID-19 (a few samples of this study predate the infection). Cell type and time point are not known. This chain joins TRBV6-6 and TRBJ2-1, with 10 bases identical to TRBD2. The source material was PBMCs or a T cell subset sorted from them (not recorded which). The CDR3 reads CASSYAGSSGSDEQFF. CDR3 bases: TGTGCCAGCAGTTACGCTGGGTCTAGCGGGAGTGATGAGCAGTTCTTC.